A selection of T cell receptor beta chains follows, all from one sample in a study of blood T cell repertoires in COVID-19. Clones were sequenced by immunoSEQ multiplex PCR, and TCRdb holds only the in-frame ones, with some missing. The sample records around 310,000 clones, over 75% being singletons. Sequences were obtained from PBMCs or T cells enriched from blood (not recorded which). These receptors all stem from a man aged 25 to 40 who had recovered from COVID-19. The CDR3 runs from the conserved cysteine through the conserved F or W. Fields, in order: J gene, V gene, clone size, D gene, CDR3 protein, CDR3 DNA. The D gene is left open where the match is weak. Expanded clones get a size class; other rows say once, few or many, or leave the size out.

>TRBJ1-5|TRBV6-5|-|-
CASSYSGGGQPQHF
TGTGCCAGCAGTTACTCGGGAGGAGGCCAGCCCCAGCATTTT
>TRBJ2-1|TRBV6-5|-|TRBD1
CASNGQGYYNEQFF
TGTGCCAGCAACGGACAGGGTTACTACAATGAGCAGTTCTTC
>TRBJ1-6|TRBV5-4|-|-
CASSFAGGALYNSPLHF
TGTGCCAGCAGCTTTGCTGGCGGAGCCTTGTATAATTCACCCCTCCACTTT
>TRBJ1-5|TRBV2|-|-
CASSVVGRVNQPQHF
TGTGCCAGCAGTGTGGTCGGGAGAGTCAATCAGCCCCAGCATTTT
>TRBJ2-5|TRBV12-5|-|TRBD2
CASGKSGVQETQYF
TGTGCTAGTGGAAAAAGCGGGGTTCAAGAGACCCAGTACTTC
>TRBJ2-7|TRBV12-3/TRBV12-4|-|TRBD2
CASRRGAGVEQYF
TGTGCCAGTAGGCGGGGGGCCGGAGTCGAGCAGTACTTC
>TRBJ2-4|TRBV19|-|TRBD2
CASSIWRGGATAKNIQYF
TGTGCCAGTAGTATTTGGCGGGGGGGGGCCACAGCCAAAAACATTCAGTACTTC
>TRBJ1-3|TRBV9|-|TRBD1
CASSPGQGFAGNTIYF
TGTGCCAGCAGCCCGGGACAGGGGTTTGCTGGAAACACCATATATTTT
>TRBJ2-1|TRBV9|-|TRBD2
CASSVSLAGVYNEQFF
TGTGCCAGCAGCGTCTCACTAGCGGGGGTCTACAATGAGCAGTTCTTC
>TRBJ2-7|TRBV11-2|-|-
CASSPQTASYEQYF
TGTGCCAGCAGCCCCCAAACTGCCTCCTACGAGCAGTACTTC
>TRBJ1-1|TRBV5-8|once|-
CASSLVSDRTPGGDTEAFF
TGTGCCAGCAGCTTGGTCTCTGACAGGACTCCTGGAGGTGACACTGAAGCTTTCTTT
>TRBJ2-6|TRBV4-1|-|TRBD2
CASSPLASGGAGANVLTF
TGCGCCAGCAGCCCCCTAGCTAGCGGGGGGGCTGGGGCCAACGTCCTGACTTTC
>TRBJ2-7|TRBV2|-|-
CASSEQGGLYEQYF
TGTGCCAGCAGTGAACAGGGGGGTCTCTACGAGCAGTACTTC
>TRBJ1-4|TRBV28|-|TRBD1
CAISGGRGRSGKLFF
TGCGCCATATCGGGAGGCAGGGGGCGATCGGGAAAACTGTTTTTT
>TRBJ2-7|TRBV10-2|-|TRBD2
CASKLLAGDSYEQYF
TGCGCCAGCAAATTACTAGCGGGGGACTCCTACGAGCAGTACTTC
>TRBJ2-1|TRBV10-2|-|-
CASALGVPYNEQFF
TGCGCCAGCGCCCTAGGGGTTCCATACAATGAGCAGTTCTTC
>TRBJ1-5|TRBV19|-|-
CASMSGWNGQPQHF
TGTGCCAGTATGTCGGGGTGGAATGGTCAGCCCCAGCATTTT
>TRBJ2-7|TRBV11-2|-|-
CASSLDGSYYEQYF
TGTGCCAGCAGCTTAGATGGCAGTTACTACGAGCAGTACTTC